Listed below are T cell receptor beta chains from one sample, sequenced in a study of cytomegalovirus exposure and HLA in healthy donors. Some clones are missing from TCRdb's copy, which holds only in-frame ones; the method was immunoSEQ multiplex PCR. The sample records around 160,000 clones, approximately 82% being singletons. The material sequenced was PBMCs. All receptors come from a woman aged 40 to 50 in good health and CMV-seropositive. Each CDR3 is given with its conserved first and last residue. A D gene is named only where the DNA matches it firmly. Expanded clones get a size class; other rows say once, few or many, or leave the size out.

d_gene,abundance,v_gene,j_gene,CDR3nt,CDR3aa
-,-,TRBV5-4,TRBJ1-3,TGTGCCAGCAGCCAGGACATCAACTCTGGAAACACCATATATTTT,CASSQDINSGNTIYF
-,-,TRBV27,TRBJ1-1,TGTGCCAGCAGGTCTCCAGGCAGAAACACTGAAGCTTTCTTT,CASRSPGRNTEAFF
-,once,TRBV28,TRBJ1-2,TGTGCCAGCAGTTTGTCTAGGGGCCACCAAAAGCCGTATGGCTACACCTTC,CASSLSRGHQKPYGYTF
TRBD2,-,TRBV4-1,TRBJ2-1,TGCGCCAGCAGCCCTCAGGAGGCTAGCGGGAGGGCCCATGAGCAGTTCTTC,CASSPQEASGRAHEQFF
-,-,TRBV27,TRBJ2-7,TGTGCCAGCAGATTCGGCTACGAGCAGTACTTC,CASRFGYEQYF
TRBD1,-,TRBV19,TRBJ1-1,TGTGCCAGTAGTATGATTAAGGCAGGGGGCTACACTGAAGCTTTCTTT,CASSMIKAGGYTEAFF
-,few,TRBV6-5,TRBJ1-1,TGTGCCAGCAGTTACTCTCCAGGGAGGAAAACTGAAGCTTTCTTT,CASSYSPGRKTEAFF
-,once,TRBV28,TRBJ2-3,TGTGCCAGCAGTTCGCTCCAGGGCAGAGATACGCAGTATTTT,CASSSLQGRDTQYF
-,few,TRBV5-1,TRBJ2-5,TGCGCCAGCAGCTTGGAGGGGCGTCAAGAGACCCAGTACTTC,CASSLEGRQETQYF
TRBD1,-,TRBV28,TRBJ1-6,TGTGCCAGCAGTATCGACAGGGCGGGTTCACCCCTCCACTTT,CASSIDRAGSPLHF
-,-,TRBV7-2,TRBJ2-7,TGTGCCAGCAGCTTAGCGCCGCAGGGAGGCCACTACGAGCAGTACTTC,CASSLAPQGGHYEQYF
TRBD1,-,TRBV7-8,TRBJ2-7,TGTGCCAGCAGCCAGGGACAGTACGAGCAGTACTTC,CASSQGQYEQYF
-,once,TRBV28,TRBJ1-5,TGTGCCAGCAGCCCCACCCGACAGGGCAATCAGCCCCAGCATTTT,CASSPTRQGNQPQHF
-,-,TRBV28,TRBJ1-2,TGTGCCAGCGGCCTGGTGGGGGCAACCTATGGCTACACCTTC,CASGLVGATYGYTF
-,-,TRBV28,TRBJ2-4,TGTGCCAGCAATCCCTTTGTGGGGCCCGACTCCTTC,CASNPFVGPDSF
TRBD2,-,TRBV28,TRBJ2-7,TGTGCCAGCAGTTTGGCGGGAGCCTCATACGAGCAGTACTTC,CASSLAGASYEQYF
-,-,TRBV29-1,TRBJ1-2,TGCAGCGTTGATCTCAGGGGAGGGTATGGCTACACCTTC,CSVDLRGGYGYTF
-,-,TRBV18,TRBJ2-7,TGTGCCAGCTCACAGAGCTCCTACGAGCAGTACTTC,CASSQSSYEQYF
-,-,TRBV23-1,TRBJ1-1,TGCGCGGCCAGTCCGGGTCTTGAAGCTTTCTTT,CAASPGLEAFF
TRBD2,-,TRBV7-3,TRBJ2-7,TGTGCCAGCAGCTTACCGGGGGGCGAGCAGTACTTC,CASSLPGGEQYF
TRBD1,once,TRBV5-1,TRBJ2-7,TGCGCCAGCAGCGGAACCCCTCAGGGGGCGGCGGGCGAGCAGTACTTC,CASSGTPQGAAGEQYF
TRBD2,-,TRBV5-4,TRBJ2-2,TGTGCCAGCAGCGCCGGACTAGCGGGACCTGAAACCGGGGAGCTGTTTTTT,CASSAGLAGPETGELFF
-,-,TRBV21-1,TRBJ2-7,TGTGCCAGCAGAACCGGGACTAGCGGGATAATAGGGTCGTACGAGCAGTACTTC,CASRTGTSGIIGSYEQYF
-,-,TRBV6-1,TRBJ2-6,TGTGCCAGCAGTGGGACAGACTCTGGGGCCAACGTCCTGACTTTC,CASSGTDSGANVLTF
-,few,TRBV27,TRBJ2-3,TGTGCCCTACCGCCCTCGAGGGAGTATTTT,CALPPSREYF
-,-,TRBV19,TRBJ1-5,TGTGCCAGTAGTGCACAGGCGCGCAATCAGCCCCAGCATTTT,CASSAQARNQPQHF
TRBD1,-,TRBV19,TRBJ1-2,TGTGCCAGTAAGGGGGCTCGGTACAGGGACACTAACTATGGCTACACCTTC,CASKGARYRDTNYGYTF
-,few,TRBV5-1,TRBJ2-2,TGCGCCAGCAGCTTGGGCAGGGCCGCGAACACCGGGGAGCTGTTTTTT,CASSLGRAANTGELFF